This T cell receptor beta chain originates from a study of T cells in narcolepsy. Findings of the study overall: Some memory CD4+ repertoires had no autoreactive clone sequences. Blood of same and different patients, but not healthy controls, reportedly held recurring autoreactive clonotypes. Autoreactive HCRT-specific and TRIB2-specific clonotypes were marked in same-patient CSF-versus-blood CD4+ comparisons.

In regard to this clone: The antigen remains unidentified.

Germline-derived CDR1 and CDR2 are GTSNPN and SVGIG (reference sequence). This CDR3 has 11 amino acids. The V end lost 0 bases, the J end lost 9 bases, and 3 bases lay between the germline ends. Clones were read by immunoSEQ multiplex PCR, and TCRdb kept only the in-frame ones, dropping some. Among around 18,000 clones, more than 75% were seen once, and the ten largest hold about 0.77%. The chain employs TRBV30 and TRBJ1-6; D call uncertain. Sequenced input: memory (CD45RA-) CD4+ T cells from blood. The source of this sequence is a human donor in good health. The CDR3 is CAWSVGSPLHF. CDR3 nucleotide sequence: TGTGCCTGGAGTGTGGGTTCACCCCTCCACTTT.